The 21 T cell receptor beta chains below all came from one sample that was sequenced in a study of early T cells in non-severe SARS-CoV-2 infection. Via MiXCR, TCRdb re-called the 5' RACE reads, giving one row per CDR3 protein. The table records roughly 80,000 distinct CDR3 sequences, roughly 10% of them present only once. Sequenced material: whole blood, taken at baseline. The receptors originated from an adult who was a healthcare worker with PCR-confirmed SARS-CoV-2 infection or an uninfected control (not recorded which).

V is TRBV2 and J is TRBJ1-1; D gene uncertain. V lost 11 bases, J lost 5 bases, and 12 bases lay in between. The length of the CDR3 is 11 residues. Germline-derived CDR1 and CDR2 are SNHLY and FYNNEI. The CDR3 protein is CAQKLGTEAFF. The CDR3 nucleotides are TGTGCCCAGAAACTTGGGACTGAAGCTTTCTTT.

The CDR3 bases are TGTGCCAGCAAGGAGGCGTCAGATACGCAGTATTTT. Its translation is CASKEASDTQYF. The chain links TRBV6-6 to TRBJ2-3, with D possibly TRBD2 on 5 matching bases. With 7 bases removed from V and 4 bases from J, the gap between germline ends came to 9 bases. The CDR3 sequence is 12 residues long. The germline CDR1 and CDR2 sequences are MNHNY and SVGAGI (reference sequence).

This chain joins TRBV28 and TRBJ1-1; D ambiguous. V was cut by 7 bases and J by 1 base, with 10 bases left in between. There are 13 residues in the CDR3. Germline values: CDR1 MDHEN, CDR2 SYDVKM. CDR3 region: CASTWIANTEAFF. The CDR3, as DNA: TGTGCCAGCACCTGGATAGCGAACACTGAAGCTTTCTTT.

This clonotype showed up many times. The gene calls are TRBV24-1 and TRBJ2-1; D tentatively fits TRBD1 or TRBD2 (5 bases each). Germline values: CDR1 KGHDR, CDR2 SFDVKD. This CDR3 spans 13 amino acids. V lost 9 bases, J lost 0 bases, and 8 bases lay in between. This chain's CDR3 is CATGGSSYNEQFF. The CDR3 DNA reads TGTGCCACCGGGGGAAGCTCCTACAATGAGCAGTTCTTC.

This chain joins TRBV4-3 and TRBJ2-5; 7 bases line up with TRBD2. CDR1 and CDR2 (germline): LGHNA, YSLEER. The CDR3 is 16 amino acids. J lost 1 base, V lost 1 base, and 6 bases had no gene match. The CDR3 DNA reads TGCGCCAGCAGCCAAGGGACTAGAGACTCCCAAGAGACCCAGTACTTC. This translates into CASSQGTRDSQETQYF.

To note about this clonotype: At one boundary the junction diverges from the germline segment, which might be a read error. V gene TRBV11-2 combines with J gene TRBJ2-5; TRBD2 matches 14 bases. The CDR3 is 15 amino acids. Looked up from germline, CDR1 is SGHAT and CDR2 is FQNNGV. The CDR3 DNA sequence: TGTGCCGGCAGCTTAGGGACTAGCGGGGGAGAGACCCAGTACTTC. Translating it yields CAGSLGTSGGETQYF.

The genes are TRBV5-1 and TRBJ1-2; TRBD1 matches at 7 bases. Per the germline V gene, CDR1 is SGHRS and CDR2 is YFSETQ. The CDR3 has 14 residues. J lost 4 bases, V lost 5 bases, and 8 bases had no gene match. The CDR3 region has the DNA TGCGCCAGCAGTCGGGACAGCAGCGGCTATGGCTACACCTTC. This codes for CASSRDSSGYGYTF.

A few counts support this clonotype. The rearrangement uses TRBV29-1 and TRBJ2-1; D is possibly TRBD2 (6 bases). The CDR3 is 15 residues long. CDR1 is SQVTM, CDR2 ANQGSEA, per germline. The V end was cut by 7 bases, the J end by 1 base, with 17 bases between. The DNA for the CDR3 is TGCAGCGCCCGACTAGATCCCCCTTCCTACAATGAGCAGTTCTTC. Translating gives CSARLDPPSYNEQFF.

The gene calls are TRBV5-1 and TRBJ1-5; D gene unclear. Per germline, CDR1 SGHRS and CDR2 YFSETQ. V lost 0 bases and J 6 bases, leaving 16 bases between the germline ends. CDR3 length: 16 residues. In DNA, the CDR3 is TGCGCCAGCAGCTTGGACGGCCAGAGGGCAGGTCAGCCCCAGCATTTT. This translates into CASSLDGQRAGQPQHF.

This clonotype has ten or more counts. The chain has TRBV19 and TRBJ2-3, with TRBD2 matching 8 bases. V shed 3 bases, J shed 3 bases, and the junction held 8 bases outside the gene matches. CDR3 length: 16 residues. Germline lookup yields CDR1 LNHDA and CDR2 SQIVND (reference sequence). For the CDR3, the DNA is TGTGCCAGTAGTATTGGTGAGCGGGGGCTAACAGATACGCAGTATTTT. Protein: CASSIGERGLTDTQYF.

The genes are TRBV6-4 and TRBJ2-1; 13 bases are shared with TRBD2. CDR3 size: 17 residues. The V segment lost 2 bases and the J segment 7 bases; nucleotides outside the gene matches: 8. The germline V gene encodes CDR1 MRHNA and CDR2 SNTAGT. CDR3 nucleotide sequence: TGTGCCAGCAGTGACACCGGGACTAGCGGGAACGGGAATGAGCAGTTCTTC. It is translated as CASSDTGTSGNGNEQFF.

The CDR3 is CASSQDFSGGGLDTQYF. The CDR3 DNA is TGCGCCAGCAGCCAAGATTTCAGCGGGGGGGGTTTAGATACGCAGTATTTT. The rearrangement links TRBV4-3 to TRBJ2-3; 10 nucleotides agree with TRBD2. J was trimmed by 5 bases and V by 0 bases; bases with no gene match: 8. The germline V gene encodes CDR1 LGHNA and CDR2 YSLEER. The CDR3 has 17 amino acids.

In this sample, this clonotype turned up a few times. The chain uses TRBV20-1 and TRBJ2-3, with TRBD2 matching 8 bases. Germline lookup yields CDR1 DFQATT and CDR2 SNEGSKA (reference sequence). V was pared by 7 bases and J by 0 bases, with 15 bases of the junction left unmatched. The CDR3 is 17 residues long. The CDR3: CSVSTGGRSTSTDTQYF. The DNA for the CDR3 is TGCAGTGTTAGTACGGGGGGGAGATCTACTAGCACAGATACGCAGTATTTT.

V usage is TRBV20-1 and J usage is TRBJ1-2; D not resolved. The CDR3 has 11 residues. Trimming took 6 bases from V and 8 from J, leaving 13 bases between them. Per the germline V gene, CDR1 is DFQATT and CDR2 is SNEGSKA (reference sequence). The CDR3: CSALLGYGYTF. In DNA form, the CDR3 reads TGCAGTGCCCTTTTAGGGTACGGCTACACCTTC.

This chain links TRBV12-3 or TRBV12-4 with TRBJ1-2, with 9 bases that match TRBD1. The CDR3 length is 14 residues. V lost 5 bases, J lost 10 bases, and 11 bases stayed unmatched. CDR3 coding DNA: TGTGCCAGCAGTCCGACAGGGGGAGAGCGGTACTACACCTTC. Translating gives CASSPTGGERYYTF.

The table lists this clonotype with many counts. The CDR3 loop reads CASSLVVIGGGSDTQYF. CDR3 in DNA: TGTGCCAGCAGCTTAGTGGTTATTGGGGGTGGGTCTGATACGCAGTATTTT. The rearrangement joins TRBV11-2 to TRBJ2-3, with D perhaps given as TRBD1 or TRBD2 (5 bases each). V lost 1 base and J lost 6, with 20 bases in between. CDR3 size: 17 residues. Germline V gene lookup returns CDR1 SGHAT and CDR2 FQNNGV.

Turning to this clonotype: A much larger clone is a single base away; this may be a read error. The chain links TRBV6-1 to TRBJ2-6, with unresolved D. Trimming pared 0 bases from V and 0 bases from J, leaving 0 bases between. CDR1 is MNHNS and CDR2 is SASEGT in the germline V gene. This CDR3 spans 14 amino acids. The CDR3 DNA reads as TGTGCCAGCAGTGAAGCCTCTGGGGCCAACGTCCTGACTTTC. This translates into CASSEASGANVLTF.

A few counts support this clonotype. This rearrangement joins TRBV14 to TRBJ2-1; D gene unclear. Germline V gene data show CDR1 as SGHDN and CDR2 as FVKESK. V lost 0 bases to trimming and J lost 4 bases, with 13 bases between them. CDR3 length: 16 amino acids. CDR3 bases: TGTGCCAGCAGCCAAGATCCCGGCAGCTGGTACAATGAGCAGTTCTTC. It translates to CASSQDPGSWYNEQFF.

This sequence joins TRBV6-6 and TRBJ1-2; no clear D gene. CDR1 is MNHNY, CDR2 SVGAGI, per germline (reference sequence). Trimming stripped 7 bases from V and 2 bases from J, with 5 bases between. The CDR3 consists of 11 residues. The CDR3: CASNGNYGYTF. CDR3 coding DNA: TGTGCCAGCAATGGCAACTATGGCTACACCTTC.

V gene TRBV4-2 combines with J gene TRBJ2-7; D is perhaps TRBD1 (6 bases). V was cut by 1 base and J by 4 bases, with 23 bases left in between. CDR1 is LGHNA and CDR2 is YNFKEQ in the germline V gene. CDR3 length: 18 amino acids. Written as DNA, the CDR3 is TGTGCCAGCAGCCAAGGGCCGCCGGGCCGGACAGCAGAATACGAGCAGTACTTC. Residues: CASSQGPPGRTAEYEQYF.

In its sample, this clonotype was seen a few times. The chain has TRBV18 and TRBJ1-1; a weak D match, TRBD1 (6 bases). Germline V gene sequence: CDR1 KGHSH, CDR2 LQKENI. There are 16 residues in the CDR3. V was pared by 6 bases and J by 4 bases, with 21 bases between. CDR3 DNA: TGTGCCAGCTCGAGACCGACAGGCCAGGCCCGCACTGAAGCTTTCTTT. It is translated as CASSRPTGQARTEAFF.